The entry below describes one TCR beta chain. Its specificity is unknown. TCRdb's copy holds only in-frame clones and misses some; the assay was immunoSEQ multiplex PCR. The data contain more than 2,000,000 clones, approximately 94% of them singletons. This sample is part of a study of shared clonotypes between healthy human individuals. The junction had 3 bases not matched to a gene; V was cut back by 3 bases and J by 1 base. CDR3 length equals 15 residues. Germline lookup yields CDR1 ENHRY and CDR2 SYGVKD. Findings and limits, study-wide: In four donors, about 5% of naive CD4 clonotypes appeared in common. Rarefaction showed sorted-subset sequencing was incomplete despite large depth.

This clonotype was obtained from a man younger than 35 in good health. V is TRBV10-3 and J is TRBJ2-3; 8 nucleotides line up with TRBD2. Sequenced material: naive CD4+ T cells sorted from blood. The subset: CD45RA+ positively selected. The CDR3 spells CAISDSRGGTDTQYF. The CDR3, as DNA: TGTGCCATCAGTGATTCGCGGGGGGGCACAGATACGCAGTATTTT.